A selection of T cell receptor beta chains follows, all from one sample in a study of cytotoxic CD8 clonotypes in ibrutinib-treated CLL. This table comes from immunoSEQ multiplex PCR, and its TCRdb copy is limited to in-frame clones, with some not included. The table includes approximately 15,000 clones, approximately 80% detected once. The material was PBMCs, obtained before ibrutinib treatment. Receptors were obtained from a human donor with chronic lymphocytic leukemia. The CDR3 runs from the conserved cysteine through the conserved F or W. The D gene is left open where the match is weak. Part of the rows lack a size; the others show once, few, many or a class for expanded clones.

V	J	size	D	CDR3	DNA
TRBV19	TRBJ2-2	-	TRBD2	CASSIAGAGAVTGELFF	TGTGCCAGTAGTATAGCTGGAGCGGGAGCAGTGACCGGGGAGCTGTTTTTT
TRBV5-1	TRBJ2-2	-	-	CASSLAGTGELFF	TGCGCCAGCAGCTTGGCTGGCACCGGGGAGCTGTTTTTT
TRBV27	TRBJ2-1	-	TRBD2	CASSLFVTSLSYNEQFF	TGTGCCAGCAGTTTATTCGTGACTAGCCTATCCTACAATGAGCAGTTCTTC
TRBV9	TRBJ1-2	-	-	CASSVESATYYGYTF	TGTGCCAGCAGCGTAGAATCCGCAACATACTATGGCTACACCTTC
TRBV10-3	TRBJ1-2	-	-	CAISEGGGSNYTF	TGTGCCATCAGTGAGGGGGGAGGATCGAACTACACCTTC
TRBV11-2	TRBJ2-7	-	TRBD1	CASSLVGDRTEEQYF	TGTGCCAGCAGCTTAGTAGGGGACAGAACCGAAGAGCAGTACTTC
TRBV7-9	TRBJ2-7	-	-	CASSLPHRGGYEQYF	TGTGCCAGCAGCTTACCCCACAGGGGGGGCTACGAGCAGTACTTC
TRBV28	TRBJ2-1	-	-	CASSFGGSQDNEQFF	TGTGCCAGCAGTTTCGGAGGGTCTCAGGACAATGAGCAGTTCTTC
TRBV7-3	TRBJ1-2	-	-	CASSPTGEDGYTF	TGTGCCAGCAGCCCCACGGGGGAGGATGGCTACACCTTC
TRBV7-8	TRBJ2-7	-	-	CASSLAEYEQYF	TGTGCCAGCAGCTTAGCGGAATACGAGCAGTACTTC
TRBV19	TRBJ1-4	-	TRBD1	CASSTSGTGEEKLFF	TGTGCCAGTAGTACCTCCGGGACAGGGGAAGAAAAACTGTTTTTT
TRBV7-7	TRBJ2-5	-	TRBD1	CASSLGQGTFQETQYF	TGTGCTAGCAGCCTAGGACAGGGGACCTTTCAAGAGACCCAGTACTTC
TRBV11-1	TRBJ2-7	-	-	CASSLRGERGYEQYF	TGTGCCAGCAGCTTACGAGGGGAGAGGGGCTACGAGCAGTACTTC
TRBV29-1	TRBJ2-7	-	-	CSVGGAKGYEQYF	TGCAGCGTGGGGGGAGCGAAGGGCTACGAGCAGTACTTC
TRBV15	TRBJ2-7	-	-	CATSRVLLGSGRYEQYF	TGTGCCACCAGCAGAGTACTCCTTGGTAGCGGACGTTACGAGCAGTACTTC
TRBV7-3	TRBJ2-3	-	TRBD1	CASSPGQGVTDTQYF	TGTGCCAGCAGCCCGGGACAGGGGGTCACAGATACGCAGTATTTT
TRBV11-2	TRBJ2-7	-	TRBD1	CASSSLTGREQYF	TGTGCCAGCAGCTCGTTGACAGGGCGAGAGCAGTACTTC
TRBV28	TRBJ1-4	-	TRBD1	CASNSPGQGNEKLFF	TGTGCCAGCAATTCCCCGGGACAGGGGAATGAAAAACTGTTTTTT
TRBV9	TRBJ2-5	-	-	CASHPMTGGQETQYF	TGTGCCAGCCATCCTATGACAGGTGGACAAGAGACCCAGTACTTC
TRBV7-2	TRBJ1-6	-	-	CASSLNTYNSPLHF	TGTGCCAGCAGCTTGAACACCTATAATTCACCCCTCCACTTT
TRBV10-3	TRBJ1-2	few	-	CAISEDPLDGYTF	TGTGCCATCAGTGAGGACCCCCTAGATGGCTACACCTTC
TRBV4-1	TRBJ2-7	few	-	CASSHLESGEQYF	TGCGCCAGCAGCCACCTAGAGAGCGGCGAGCAGTACTTC
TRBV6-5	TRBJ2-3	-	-	CAIGGRGGYTQYF	TGTGCCATCGGGGGACGCGGCGGATATACGCAGTATTTT
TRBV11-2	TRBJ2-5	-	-	CASTPGPQETQYF	TGTGCCAGCACCCCGGGACCTCAAGAGACCCAGTACTTC
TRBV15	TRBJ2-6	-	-	CATSRVISYSGANVLTF	TGTGCCACCAGCAGAGTTATCAGTTACTCTGGGGCCAACGTCCTGACTTTC
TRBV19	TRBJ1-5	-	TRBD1	CASSDQSGTGQMGPQHF	TGTGCCAGTAGTGATCAGTCCGGGACAGGACAAATGGGGCCCCAGCATTTT
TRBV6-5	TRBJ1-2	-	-	CASSYSKPGPNGYTF	TGTGCCAGCAGTTACTCGAAACCTGGCCCTAATGGCTACACCTTC
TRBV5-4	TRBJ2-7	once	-	CASSLTPTPYEQYF	TGTGCCAGCAGCTTAACCCCCACTCCCTACGAGCAGTACTTC
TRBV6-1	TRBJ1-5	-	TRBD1	CASSLDRGYQPQHF	TGTGCCAGCAGTTTGGACAGGGGATATCAGCCCCAGCATTTT
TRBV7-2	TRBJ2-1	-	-	CASSLWDGEGNEQFF	TGTGCCAGCAGCTTGTGGGATGGCGAAGGCAATGAGCAGTTCTTC
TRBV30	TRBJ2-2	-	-	CAWSVSGQNTGELFF	TGTGCCTGGAGTGTCTCGGGACAGAACACCGGGGAGCTGTTTTTT
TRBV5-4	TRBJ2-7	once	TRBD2	CASSGTTSRSSYEQYF	TGTGCCAGCAGCGGAACGACTAGCCGGAGCTCCTACGAGCAGTACTTC
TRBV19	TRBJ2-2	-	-	CASRDPLGGSYTGELFF	TGTGCCAGTAGAGATCCCCTTGGGGGGTCCTACACCGGGGAGCTGTTTTTT
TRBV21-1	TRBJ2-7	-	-	CASSIRDFFPYEQYF	TGTGCCAGCAGCATTCGGGACTTTTTCCCCTACGAGCAGTACTTC